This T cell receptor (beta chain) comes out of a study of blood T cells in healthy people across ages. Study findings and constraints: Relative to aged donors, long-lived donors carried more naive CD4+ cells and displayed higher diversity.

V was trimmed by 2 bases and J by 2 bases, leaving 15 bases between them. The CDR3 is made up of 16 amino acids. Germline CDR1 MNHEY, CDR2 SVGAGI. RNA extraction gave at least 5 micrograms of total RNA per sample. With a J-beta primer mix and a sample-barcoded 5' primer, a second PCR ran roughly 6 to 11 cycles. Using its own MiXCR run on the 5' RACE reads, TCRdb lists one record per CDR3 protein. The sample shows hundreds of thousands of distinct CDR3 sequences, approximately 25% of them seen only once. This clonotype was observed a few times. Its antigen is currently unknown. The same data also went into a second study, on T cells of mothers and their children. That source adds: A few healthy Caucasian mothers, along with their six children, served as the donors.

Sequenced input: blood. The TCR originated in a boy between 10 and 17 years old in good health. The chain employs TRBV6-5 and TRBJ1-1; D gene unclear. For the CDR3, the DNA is TGTGCCAGCAGTTACGGGTCCCGGACCTTCAACACTGAAGCTTTCTTT. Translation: CASSYGSRTFNTEAFF.